This passage covers 9 T cell receptor beta chains from one sample sequenced in a study of T cell repertoires in cytomegalovirus infection. TCRdb redid the calling of the reads with MiXCR, one entry per CDR3 protein. Of some 350,000 distinct CDR3 sequences detected, over 15% appear once; the ten largest clones hold approximately 10%. Sequenced input: PBMCs. The receptors originated from a human donor in good health (CMV status not recorded). Some clones in this sample may be carry-over from other donors' samples.

In its sample, this clonotype was seen a few times. This chain uses TRBV7-2 with TRBJ2-2; possibly TRBD1 for D (5 bases). V was clipped by 1 base and J by 5 bases, with 8 bases between them. The CDR3 spans 14 residues. CDR1 and CDR2 from the germline V gene are SGHTA and FQGNSA. The CDR3 DNA reads TGTGCCAGCAGCTTAGTTGCAGGGACCGGGGAGCTGTTTTTT. Its translation: CASSLVAGTGELFF. Full variable domain (rest looked up from reference TRBV7-2 and TRBJ2-2): GAGVSQSPSNKVTEKGKDVELRCDPISGHTALYWYRQSLGQGLEFLIYFQGNSAPDKSGLPSDRFSAERTGGSVSTLTIQRTQQEDSAVYLCASSLVAGTGELFFGEGSRLTVL.

The rearrangement joins TRBV2 to TRBJ1-5; D is unresolved. The CDR3 loop spans 12 amino acids. Germline assignment: CDR1 SNHLY and CDR2 FYNNEI. The V and J ends lost 9 bases and 1 base respectively, with 7 bases between them. The CDR3, as DNA: TGTGCCAGTTGTCGGAGCAATCAGCCCCAGCATTTT. Its protein is CASCRSNQPQHF.

This clonotype was observed many times. V and J are TRBV7-2 and TRBJ2-1; TRBD2 agrees at 9 bases. Germline V lookup: CDR1 SGHTA, CDR2 FQGNSA. J was trimmed by 8 bases and V by 5 bases; bases with no gene match: 16. This CDR3 region has 17 residues. The CDR3 DNA sequence: TGTGCCAGCAGCCCTGGTAGCGGGAGAGCCCAGGGGGATGAGCAGTTCTTC. Translated, it gives CASSPGSGRAQGDEQFF.

This chain uses TRBV6-6 with TRBJ2-5; D possibly corresponds to TRBD1 (6 bases). This CDR3 spans 16 amino acids. CDR1 is MNHNY and CDR2 is SVGAGI in the germline V gene (reference sequence). The V gene lost 5 bases and the J gene lost 1 base, with 17 bases spanning the gap. CDR3 DNA: TGTGCCAGCAGTCGCCCTCAGGGGAGCCTCCAAGAGACCCAGTACTTC. Encoded protein: CASSRPQGSLQETQYF.

This clonotype was counted at least ten times. The chain recombines TRBV7-2 with TRBJ2-7; the D gene is possibly TRBD1 (6 bases). Per germline, CDR1 SGHTA and CDR2 FQGNSA. Between the trimmed V and J ends, which lost 5 bases and 3 bases, there was a span of 17 bases. The CDR3 consists of 15 residues. CDR3 nucleotides: TGTGCCAGCAGCCTACCAGGGACATTGAGCTACGAGCAGTACTTC. This translates into CASSLPGTLSYEQYF.

This clonotype was counted many times. The chain uses TRBV7-2 and TRBJ2-1; 7 bases match TRBD2. CDR1 SGHTA and CDR2 FQGNSA come from the germline V gene. The CDR3 runs 15 residues. V was clipped by 5 bases and J by 7 bases; unmatched bases: 11. The CDR3 DNA follows: TGTGCCAGCAGCCAGAGAGCGGGGAGGAGGAATGAGCAGTTCTTC. This encodes CASSQRAGRRNEQFF.

This clonotype came up a few times. The gene calls are TRBV7-2 and TRBJ2-3; 7 bases map to TRBD1. The CDR3 has 14 amino acids. Germline assignment: CDR1 SGHTA and CDR2 FQGNSA. The V segment lost 6 bases and the J segment 1 base; nucleotides outside the gene matches: 4. The CDR3 here is CASRNTGGTDTQYF. In DNA form, the CDR3 reads TGTGCCAGCAGGAATACAGGGGGCACAGATACGCAGTATTTT.

This clonotype was detected only a few times. The chain is built from TRBV20-1 and TRBJ2-1; TRBD2 matches at 8 bases. Germline loops: CDR1 DFQATT, CDR2 SNEGSKA (reference sequence). V dropped 8 bases and J dropped 4; count of bases not matched to a gene: 7. This CDR3 comprises 13 residues. The CDR3 protein is CSSGSRVYNEQFF. The DNA for the CDR3 is TGCAGTAGCGGGAGTAGGGTGTACAATGAGCAGTTCTTC.

This clonotype was seen repeatedly, ten times or more. The rearrangement joins TRBV7-2 to TRBJ2-7; D is uncertain. This CDR3 spans 13 amino acids. Per germline, CDR1 SGHTA and CDR2 FQGNSA. V was shortened by 3 bases and J by 2 bases, with 8 bases between the two germline ends. CDR3 nucleotides: TGTGCCAGCAGCTTTTCATCCCCCTACGAGCAGTACTTC. This codes for CASSFSSPYEQYF.